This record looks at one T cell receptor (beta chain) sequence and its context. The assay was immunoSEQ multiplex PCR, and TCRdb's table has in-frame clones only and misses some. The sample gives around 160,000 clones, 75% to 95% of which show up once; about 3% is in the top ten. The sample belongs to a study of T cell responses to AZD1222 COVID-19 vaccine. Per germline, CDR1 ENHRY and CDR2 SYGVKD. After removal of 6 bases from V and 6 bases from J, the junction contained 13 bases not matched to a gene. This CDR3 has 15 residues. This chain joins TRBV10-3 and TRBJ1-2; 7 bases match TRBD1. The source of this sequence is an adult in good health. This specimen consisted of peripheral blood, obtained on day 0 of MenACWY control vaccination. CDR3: CAIRFGTATPHGYTF. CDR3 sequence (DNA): TGTGCCATCAGATTCGGGACAGCCACCCCCCATGGCTACACCTTC.